Below, one T cell receptor beta chain is given with its context. This entry comes from a study of blood T cell repertoires in COVID-19. TCRdb keeps only in-frame clones here, not all; method: immunoSEQ multiplex PCR. The data show about 70,000 clones, with about 86% seen just once and approximately 17% held by the top ten. CDR3 size: 16 residues. Trimming stripped 3 bases from V and 3 bases from J, with 18 bases between. The V gene's germline CDR1 is MDHEN and CDR2 SYDVKM. The rearrangement links TRBV28 to TRBJ2-7; D is possibly TRBD2 (5 bases). The clonotype originates from a man in his forties or fifties with COVID-19, enrolled during active disease. The sequenced material came from peripheral blood. The CDR3 spells CASSFVLRELLYEQYF. In nucleotides, the CDR3 is TGTGCCAGCAGTTTTGTTCTTCGGGAACTCCTCTACGAGCAGTACTTC.